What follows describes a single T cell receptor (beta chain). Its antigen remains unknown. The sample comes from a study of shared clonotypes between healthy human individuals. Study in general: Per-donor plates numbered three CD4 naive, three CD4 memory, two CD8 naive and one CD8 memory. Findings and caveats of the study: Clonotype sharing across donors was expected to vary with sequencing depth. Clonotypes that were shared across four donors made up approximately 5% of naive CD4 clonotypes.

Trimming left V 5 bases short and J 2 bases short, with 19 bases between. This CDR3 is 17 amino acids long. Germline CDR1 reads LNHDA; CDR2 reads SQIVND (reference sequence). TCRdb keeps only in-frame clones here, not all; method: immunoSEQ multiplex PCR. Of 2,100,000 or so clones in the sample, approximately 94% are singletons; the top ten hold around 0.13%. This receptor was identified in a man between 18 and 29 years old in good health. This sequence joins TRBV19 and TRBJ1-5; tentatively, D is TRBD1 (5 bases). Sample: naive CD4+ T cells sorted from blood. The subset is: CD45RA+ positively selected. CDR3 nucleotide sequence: TGTGCCAGTAGTTTCGGAATCAGGGTCGACGGCAATCAGCCCCAGCATTTT. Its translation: CASSFGIRVDGNQPQHF. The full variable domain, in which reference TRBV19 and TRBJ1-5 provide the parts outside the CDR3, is DGGITQSPKYLFRKEGQNVTLSCEQNLNHDAMYWYRQDPGQGLRLIYYSQIVNDFQKGDIAEGYSVSREKKESFPLTVTSAQKNPTAFYLCASSFGIRVDGNQPQHFGDGTRLSIL.